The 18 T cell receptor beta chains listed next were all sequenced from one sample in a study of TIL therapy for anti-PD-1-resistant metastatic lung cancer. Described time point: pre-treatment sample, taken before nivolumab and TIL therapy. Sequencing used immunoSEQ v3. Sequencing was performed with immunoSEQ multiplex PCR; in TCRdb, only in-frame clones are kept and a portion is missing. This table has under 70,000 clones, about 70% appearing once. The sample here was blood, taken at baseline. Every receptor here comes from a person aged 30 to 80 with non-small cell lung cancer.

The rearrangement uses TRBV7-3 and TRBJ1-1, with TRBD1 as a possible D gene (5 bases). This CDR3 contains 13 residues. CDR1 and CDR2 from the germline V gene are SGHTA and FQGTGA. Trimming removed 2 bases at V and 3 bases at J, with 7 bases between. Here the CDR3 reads CASSLFRDTEAFF. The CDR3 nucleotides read TGTGCCAGCAGCTTATTCAGGGACACTGAAGCTTTCTTT.

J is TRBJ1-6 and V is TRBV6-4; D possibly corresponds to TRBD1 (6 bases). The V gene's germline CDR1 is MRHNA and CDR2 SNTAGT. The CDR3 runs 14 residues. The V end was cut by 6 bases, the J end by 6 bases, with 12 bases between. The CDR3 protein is CASSEQGSNSPLHF. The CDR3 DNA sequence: TGTGCCAGCAGCGAACAGGGCTCTAATTCACCCCTCCACTTT.

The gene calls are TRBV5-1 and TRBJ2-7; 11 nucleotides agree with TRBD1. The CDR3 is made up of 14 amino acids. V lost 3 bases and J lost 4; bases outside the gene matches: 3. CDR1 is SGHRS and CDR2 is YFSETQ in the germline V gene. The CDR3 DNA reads TGCGCCAGCAGCTCCGGGACAGGGGGGTACGAGCAGTACTTC. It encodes CASSSGTGGYEQYF.

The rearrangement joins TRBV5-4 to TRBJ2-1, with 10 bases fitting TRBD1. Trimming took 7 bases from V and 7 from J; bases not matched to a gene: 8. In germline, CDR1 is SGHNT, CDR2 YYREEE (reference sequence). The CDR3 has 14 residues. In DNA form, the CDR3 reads TGTGCCAGCCGACAGGGACAGGGGTTGAATGAGCAGTTCTTC. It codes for CASRQGQGLNEQFF.

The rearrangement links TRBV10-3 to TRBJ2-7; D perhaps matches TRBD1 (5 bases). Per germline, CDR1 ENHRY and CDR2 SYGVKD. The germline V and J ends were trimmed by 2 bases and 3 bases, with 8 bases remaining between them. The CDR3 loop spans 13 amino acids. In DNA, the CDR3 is TGTGCCATCAGTGAGGGGGCTTTCTACGAGCAGTACTTC. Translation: CAISEGAFYEQYF.

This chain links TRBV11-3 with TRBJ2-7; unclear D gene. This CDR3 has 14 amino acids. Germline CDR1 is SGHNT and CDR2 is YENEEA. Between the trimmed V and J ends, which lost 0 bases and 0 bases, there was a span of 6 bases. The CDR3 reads CASSLDSSSYEQYF. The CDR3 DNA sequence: TGTGCCAGCAGCTTAGACTCAAGCTCCTACGAGCAGTACTTC.

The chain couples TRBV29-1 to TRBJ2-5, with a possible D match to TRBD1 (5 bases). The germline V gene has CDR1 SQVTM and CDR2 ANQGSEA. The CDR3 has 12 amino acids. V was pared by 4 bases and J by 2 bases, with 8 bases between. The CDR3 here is CSVAQGQETQYF. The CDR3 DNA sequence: TGCAGCGTTGCCCAGGGACAAGAGACCCAGTACTTC.

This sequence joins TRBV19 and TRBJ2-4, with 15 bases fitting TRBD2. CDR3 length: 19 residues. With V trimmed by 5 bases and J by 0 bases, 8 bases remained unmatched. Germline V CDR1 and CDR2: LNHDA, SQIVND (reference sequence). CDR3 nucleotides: TGTGCCAGTAGTTCCCCGGGACTAGCGGGAGGTCTAGCCAAAAACATTCAGTACTTC. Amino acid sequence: CASSSPGLAGGLAKNIQYF.

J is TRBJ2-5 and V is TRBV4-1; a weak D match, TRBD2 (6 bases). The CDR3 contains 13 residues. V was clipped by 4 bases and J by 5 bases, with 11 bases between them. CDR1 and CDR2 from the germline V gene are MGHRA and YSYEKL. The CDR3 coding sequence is TGCGCCAGCAGCCGGGGCGGGATGGAGACCCAGTACTTC. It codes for CASSRGGMETQYF.

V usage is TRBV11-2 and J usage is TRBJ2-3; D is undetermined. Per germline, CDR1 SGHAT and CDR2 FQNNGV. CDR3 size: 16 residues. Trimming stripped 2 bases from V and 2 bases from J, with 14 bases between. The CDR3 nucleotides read TGTGCCAGCAGCTTATGGTCACTCGCAGCCACAGATACGCAGTATTTT. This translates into CASSLWSLAATDTQYF.

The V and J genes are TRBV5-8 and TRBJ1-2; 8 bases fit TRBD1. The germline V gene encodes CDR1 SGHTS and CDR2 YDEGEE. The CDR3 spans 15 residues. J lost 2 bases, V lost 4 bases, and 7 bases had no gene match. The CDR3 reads CASSPRQGMNYGYTF. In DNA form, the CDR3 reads TGTGCCAGCAGCCCCAGACAGGGGATGAACTATGGCTACACCTTC.

For the CDR3, the DNA is TGTGCCAGCAGCAAGGACAGGTTCCCAGATACGCAGTATTTT. Encoded protein: CASSKDRFPDTQYF. The rearrangement uses TRBV6-5 and TRBJ2-3; 7 nucleotides align to TRBD1. Germline CDR1 reads MNHEY; CDR2 reads SVGAGI. The V segment lost 6 bases and the J segment 4 bases; nucleotides outside the gene matches: 7. This CDR3 is 14 amino acids long.

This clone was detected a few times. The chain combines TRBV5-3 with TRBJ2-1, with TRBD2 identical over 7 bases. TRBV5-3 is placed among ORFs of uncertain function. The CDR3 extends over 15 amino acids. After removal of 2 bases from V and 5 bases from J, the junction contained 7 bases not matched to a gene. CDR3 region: CARSLKRDSDNEQFF. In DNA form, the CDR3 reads TGTGCCAGAAGCTTAAAGCGGGATTCTGACAATGAGCAGTTCTTC.

The CDR3 loop is CASSPYFGAIDTQYF. In DNA form, the CDR3 reads TGTGCCAGCAGCCCTTACTTTGGGGCAATAGATACGCAGTATTTT. The V call is TRBV7-8, the J call TRBJ2-3; the D gene is possibly TRBD1 (5 bases). The germline V and J ends were trimmed by 5 bases and 5 bases, with 17 bases remaining between them. The CDR3 is made up of 15 amino acids. Germline V lookup: CDR1 SGHVS, CDR2 FQNEAQ.

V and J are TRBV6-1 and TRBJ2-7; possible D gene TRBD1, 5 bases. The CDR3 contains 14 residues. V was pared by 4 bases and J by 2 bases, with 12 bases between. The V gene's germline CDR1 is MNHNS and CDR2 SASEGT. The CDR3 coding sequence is TGTGCCAGCAGTGGAAGGGGCCTAACCTACGAGCAGTACTTC. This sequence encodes CASSGRGLTYEQYF.

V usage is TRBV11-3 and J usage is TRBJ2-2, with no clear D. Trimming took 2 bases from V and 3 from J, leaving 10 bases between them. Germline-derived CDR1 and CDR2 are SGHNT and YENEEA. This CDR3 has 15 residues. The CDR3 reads CASSLLGSYTGELFF. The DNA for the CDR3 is TGTGCCAGCAGCTTATTGGGTTCTTACACCGGGGAGCTGTTTTTT. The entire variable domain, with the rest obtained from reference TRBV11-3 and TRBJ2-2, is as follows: EAGVVQSPRYKIIEKKQPVAFWCNPISGHNTLYWYLQNLGQGPELLIRYENEEAVDDSQLPKDRFSAERLKGVDSTLKIQPAELGDSAVYLCASSLLGSYTGELFFGEGSRLTVL.

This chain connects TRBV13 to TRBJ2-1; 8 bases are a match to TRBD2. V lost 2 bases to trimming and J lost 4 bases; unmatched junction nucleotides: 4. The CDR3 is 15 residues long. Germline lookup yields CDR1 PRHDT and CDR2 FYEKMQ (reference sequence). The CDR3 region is CASSLYAGGYNEQFF. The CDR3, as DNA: TGTGCCAGCAGCTTATACGCGGGGGGATACAATGAGCAGTTCTTC.

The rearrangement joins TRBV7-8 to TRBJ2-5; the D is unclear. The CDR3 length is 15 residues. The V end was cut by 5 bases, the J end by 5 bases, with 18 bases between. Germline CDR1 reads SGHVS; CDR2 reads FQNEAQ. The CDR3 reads CASSHVSGKGETQYF. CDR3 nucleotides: TGTGCCAGCAGCCATGTGTCAGGCAAAGGCGAGACCCAGTACTTC.